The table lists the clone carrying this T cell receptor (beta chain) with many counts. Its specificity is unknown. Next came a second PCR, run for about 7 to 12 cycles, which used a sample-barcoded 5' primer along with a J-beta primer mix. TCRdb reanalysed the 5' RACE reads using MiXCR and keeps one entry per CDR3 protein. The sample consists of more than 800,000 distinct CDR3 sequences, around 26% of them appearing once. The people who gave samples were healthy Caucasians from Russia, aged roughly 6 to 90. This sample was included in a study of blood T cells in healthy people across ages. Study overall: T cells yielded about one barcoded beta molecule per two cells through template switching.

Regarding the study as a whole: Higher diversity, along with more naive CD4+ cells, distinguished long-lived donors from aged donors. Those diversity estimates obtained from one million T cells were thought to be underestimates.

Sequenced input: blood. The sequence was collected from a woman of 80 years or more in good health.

The CDR3 DNA is TGTGCCAGCAGCTTGTCTAGACTCGGACAAGAGACCCAGTACTTC. The encoded protein is CASSLSRLGQETQYF. The rearrangement joins TRBV7-6 to TRBJ2-5, with D unclear. Looked up from germline, CDR1 is SGHVS and CDR2 is FNYEAQ. With 3 bases removed from V and 2 bases from J, the gap between germline ends came to 13 bases. The CDR3 extends over 15 amino acids.